This T cell receptor (beta chain) comes out of a study of blood T cells in healthy people across ages. This CDR3 has 15 residues. Per germline, CDR1 SGHDN and CDR2 FVKESK. V trimming: 8 bases; J trimming: 2 bases; junction bases outside the gene matches: 8. The authors ran a second PCR of about 6 to 11 cycles using a sample-barcoded 5' primer and a J-beta primer mix. Any given sample supplied a minimum of 3 million CDR3-containing paired-end reads. TCRdb used MiXCR to reprocess the 5' RACE reads, holding one entry per CDR3 protein. Of fewer than 2 million distinct CDR3 sequences listed, 35% to 50% are singletons. As to this clonotype: The target antigen is unknown.

Study-wide results and limits: The unsorted PBMCs prevented any conclusive comparison of naive versus antigen-experienced cells.

V is TRBV14 and J is TRBJ2-3; TRBD1 matches at 9 bases. This clonotype was obtained from a human donor in good health. Sequences were obtained from blood. This chain's CDR3 is CASSGWTGDTDTQYF. The CDR3 DNA reads TGTGCCAGCTCCGGTTGGACAGGGGACACAGATACGCAGTATTTT.